This entry lists 32 T cell receptor beta chains sequenced from one sample in a study of cytomegalovirus exposure and HLA in healthy donors. Clones were read by immunoSEQ multiplex PCR, and TCRdb kept only the in-frame ones, dropping some. The table lists over 200,000 clones, around 87% of them singletons. The specimen sequenced was PBMCs. These TCRs come from a woman between 18 and 30 years old in good health and CMV-seronegative.

The CDR3 loop is CASSESTRDRENQPQHF. The CDR3 bases are TGCGCCAGCAGTGAGTCGACTCGGGACAGGGAAAATCAGCCCCAGCATTTT. The chain employs TRBV10-2 and TRBJ1-5; 9 nucleotides agree with TRBD1. This CDR3 comprises 17 residues. Germline assignment: CDR1 WSHSY and CDR2 SAAADI. After removal of 0 bases from V and 4 bases from J, the junction contained 7 bases not matched to a gene.

This chain connects TRBV27 to TRBJ1-6; a weak D match, TRBD1 (6 bases). CDR3 length: 16 amino acids. Between the trimmed V and J ends, which lost 5 bases and 5 bases, there was a span of 16 bases. Germline V gene lookup returns CDR1 MNHEY and CDR2 SMNVEV (reference sequence). CDR3 coding DNA: TGTGCCAGCAGTCCCTTAGACAGGATCGATAATTCACCCCTCCACTTT. Amino acids: CASSPLDRIDNSPLHF.

The chain uses TRBV7-9 and TRBJ1-6, with a possible D match to TRBD1 (6 bases). Per germline, CDR1 SEHNR and CDR2 FQNEAQ (reference sequence). This CDR3 comprises 14 residues. Trimming took off 7 bases at V and 6 bases at J, with 13 bases between the two ends. The CDR3 sequence is CASKQDSLNSPLHF. The CDR3 DNA follows: TGTGCCAGCAAACAGGACAGTCTTAATTCACCCCTCCACTTT.

The chain is built from TRBV2 and TRBJ1-3, with D unresolved. There are 16 residues in the CDR3. Germline CDR1 is SNHLY and CDR2 is FYNNEI. The V and J ends lost 8 bases and 0 bases respectively, with 17 bases between them. The CDR3, as DNA: TGTGCCAGCGGACTAAGCCAGCGGAGCTCTGGAAACACCATATATTTT. Its translation: CASGLSQRSSGNTIYF.

The chain is built from TRBV6-1 and TRBJ2-2; perhaps TRBD2 as D (6 bases). CDR1 MNHNS and CDR2 SASEGT come from the germline V gene. V lost 8 bases to trimming and J lost 8 bases, with 18 bases between them. This CDR3 is 14 amino acids long. CDR3 sequence reads: CASSPVRDSGELFF. CDR3 in DNA: TGTGCCAGCTCTCCCGTTAGGGACTCGGGGGAGCTGTTTTTT.

The V call is TRBV6-5, the J call TRBJ1-3; D is perhaps TRBD1 (6 bases). The germline V gene has CDR1 MNHEY and CDR2 SVGAGI. This CDR3 is 14 amino acids long. Trimming pared 2 bases from V and 2 bases from J, leaving 7 bases between. In DNA form, the CDR3 reads TGTGCCAGCAGTTACCCAGGGGCTGGAAACACCATATATTTT. Amino acid sequence: CASSYPGAGNTIYF.

CDR3: CASSQGRFNQPQHF. CDR3 nucleotide sequence: TGCGCCAGCAGCCAAGGGAGGTTCAATCAGCCCCAGCATTTT. The genes are TRBV4-3 and TRBJ1-5; D is undetermined. The CDR3 contains 14 residues. Deletions cut 1 base from V and 3 bases from J, with 7 bases between. Germline V gene sequence: CDR1 LGHNA, CDR2 YSLEER.

The chain has TRBV4-3 and TRBJ1-6, with TRBD1 matching 7 bases. Germline loops: CDR1 LGHNA, CDR2 YSLEER. V dropped 0 bases and J dropped 3; count of bases not matched to a gene: 17. This CDR3 region has 21 residues. CDR3 residues: CASSQDRGGTANDLYNSPLHF. The CDR3 DNA follows: TGCGCCAGCAGCCAAGATAGAGGTGGGACAGCCAATGACCTCTATAATTCACCCCTCCACTTT.

The V gene is TRBV7-3, the J gene TRBJ2-1; TRBD2 might be the D (6 bases). The V and J ends lost 2 bases and 2 bases respectively, with 7 bases between them. The germline V gene has CDR1 SGHTA and CDR2 FQGTGA. CDR3 length: 14 amino acids. CDR3 sequence (DNA): TGTGCCAGCAGCTTACCGGGGGCCTACAATGAGCAGTTCTTC. Residues: CASSLPGAYNEQFF.

The chain carries TRBV11-2 and TRBJ2-1; weak D call: TRBD2 (5 bases). Trimming shortened V by 3 bases and J by 2 bases, and 11 bases separated the two germline ends. This CDR3 comprises 15 residues. Germline CDR1 and CDR2: SGHAT and FQNNGV. The CDR3 sequence is CASSLNSGTYNEQFF. CDR3 in DNA: TGTGCCAGCAGCTTGAACTCCGGGACCTACAATGAGCAGTTCTTC.

V gene TRBV7-9 combines with J gene TRBJ1-6, with a possible D match to TRBD1 (6 bases). Between the trimmed V and J ends, which lost 5 bases and 7 bases, there was a span of 18 bases. Germline values: CDR1 SEHNR, CDR2 FQNEAQ (reference sequence). The CDR3 contains 16 residues. The DNA for the CDR3 is TGTGCCAGCAGCCTAACAGGGTTTAACGGCAATTCACCCCTCCACTTT. Translation gives CASSLTGFNGNSPLHF.

The chain employs TRBV10-3 and TRBJ1-1; D is perhaps TRBD1 (5 bases). Germline CDR1 is ENHRY and CDR2 is SYGVKD. The CDR3 runs to 14 residues. The V end was cut by 3 bases, the J end by 8 bases, with 16 bases between. CDR3 region: CAISEGVPSSEAFF. The DNA for the CDR3 is TGTGCCATCAGTGAAGGGGTGCCCTCTTCCGAAGCTTTCTTT.

This chain connects TRBV10-3 to TRBJ2-1; TRBD1 matches at 8 bases. Trimming at V came to 4 bases and at J to 5 bases, leaving 7 bases not matched to a gene. This CDR3 spans 15 amino acids. The germline V gene has CDR1 ENHRY and CDR2 SYGVKD. The CDR3 loop reads CAISVQGASNNEQFF. In nucleotides, the CDR3 is TGTGCCATCAGTGTTCAGGGGGCTTCGAACAATGAGCAGTTCTTC.

The chain has TRBV7-9 and TRBJ2-1; 8 bases agree with TRBD1. The CDR3 is 14 amino acids. CDR1 and CDR2 from the germline V gene are SEHNR and FQNEAQ (reference sequence). V gave up 0 bases and J gave up 10 bases; unmatched junction bases: 5. The CDR3 protein is CASSLAGTGREQFF. CDR3 coding DNA: TGTGCCAGCAGCTTAGCGGGGACAGGTCGAGAGCAGTTCTTC.

The V and J genes are TRBV4-3 and TRBJ2-5; D not resolved. The CDR3 runs to 15 residues. Looked up from germline, CDR1 is LGHNA and CDR2 is YSLEER. V was cut by 4 bases and J by 3 bases, with 15 bases left in between. DNA of the CDR3: TGCGCCAGCAGCCGACATTGTTGGGTAAAAGAGACCCAGTACTTC. Encoded protein: CASSRHCWVKETQYF.

V usage is TRBV5-6 and J usage is TRBJ2-7, with TRBD2 as a possible D gene (7 bases). Germline V gene lookup returns CDR1 SGHDT and CDR2 YYEEEE. Trimming left V 5 bases short and J 0 bases short, with 18 bases between. CDR3 size: 16 residues. CDR3 loop: CASRREGEGSSYEQYF. CDR3 bases: TGTGCCAGCAGGCGCGAGGGGGAGGGGAGCTCCTACGAGCAGTACTTC.

This chain links TRBV5-4 with TRBJ2-4, with 7 bases lining up with TRBD1. Germline CDR1 reads SGHNT; CDR2 reads YYREEE (reference sequence). V shed 4 bases and J 1 base; nucleotides not matched to a gene: 5. This CDR3 comprises 15 residues. CDR3 nucleotides: TGTGCCAGCAGCCAGAAACAGGGGGCCAAAAACATTCAGTACTTC. This translates into CASSQKQGAKNIQYF.

The chain employs TRBV4-3 and TRBJ2-3; 7 bases align to TRBD1. The V gene's germline CDR1 is LGHNA and CDR2 YSLEER. V was clipped by 1 base and J by 7 bases; unmatched bases: 8. This CDR3 has 15 residues. CDR3: CASSQGASGGHTQYF. CDR3 bases: TGCGCCAGCAGCCAAGGAGCGTCAGGGGGACATACGCAGTATTTT.

This chain joins TRBV7-2 and TRBJ2-2, with TRBD2 identical over 8 bases. Trimming at V came to 5 bases and at J to 2 bases, leaving 4 bases not matched to a gene. Germline V CDR1 and CDR2: SGHTA, FQGNSA. The CDR3 spans 15 residues. This CDR3 reads CASSTGLVNTGELFF. The CDR3 DNA sequence: TGTGCCAGCAGCACGGGACTAGTTAACACCGGGGAGCTGTTTTTT. Filled out from reference TRBV7-2 and TRBJ2-2, the complete variable domain reads GAGVSQSPSNKVTEKGKDVELRCDPISGHTALYWYRQSLGQGLEFLIYFQGNSAPDKSGLPSDRFSAERTGGSVSTLTIQRTQQEDSAVYLCASSTGLVNTGELFFGEGSRLTVL.

This clone occurred once. V gene TRBV10-1 combines with J gene TRBJ2-5; 9 bases fit TRBD2. Per germline, CDR1 WNHNN and CDR2 SYGVQD (reference sequence). The CDR3 length is 17 residues. Germline trimming cut 0 bases from V and 4 bases from J; bases unmatched to any gene: 9. The CDR3 DNA reads TGCGCCAGCAGTGAGTCGGAGTTAGCGGGGGCCCGAGAGACCCAGTACTTC. This encodes CASSESELAGARETQYF.

The chain uses TRBV28 and TRBJ1-5; D is unclear. The V gene's germline CDR1 is MDHEN and CDR2 SYDVKM. There are 16 residues in the CDR3. The V end was cut by 6 bases, the J end by 1 base, with 16 bases between. Here the CDR3 reads CASRPLSGASNQPQHF. In nucleotides, the CDR3 is TGTGCCAGCAGACCACTTAGCGGCGCCAGCAATCAGCCCCAGCATTTT.

The chain has TRBV28 and TRBJ2-7; TRBD1 matches at 11 bases. The CDR3 sequence is 15 residues long. The junction had 7 bases not matched to a gene; V was cut back by 5 bases and J by 4 bases. The germline V gene encodes CDR1 MDHEN and CDR2 SYDVKM. Here the CDR3 DNA reads TGTGCCAGCAGTCCCGGACAGGGGGCTAATTACGAGCAGTACTTC. Residues: CASSPGQGANYEQYF.

The gene calls are TRBV19 and TRBJ1-1, with TRBD1 identical over 7 bases. The CDR3 length is 15 residues. Germline V gene data show CDR1 as LNHDA and CDR2 as SQIVND (reference sequence). Trimming took 7 bases from V and 4 from J; bases not matched to a gene: 12. The CDR3 sequence: CASTPSAGGSTEAFF. CDR3 sequence (DNA): TGTGCCAGTACCCCATCGGCAGGGGGAAGCACTGAAGCTTTCTTT.

The rearrangement uses TRBV6-5 and TRBJ2-1, with TRBD2 matching over 7 bases. V was clipped by 0 bases and J by 7 bases; unmatched bases: 9. This CDR3 has 16 amino acids. CDR1 MNHEY and CDR2 SVGAGI come from the germline V gene. CDR3 in DNA: TGTGCCAGCAGTTACTCGTCGGGGGGTTCAAGAAATGAGCAGTTCTTC. Translation: CASSYSSGGSRNEQFF.

V is TRBV6-5 and J is TRBJ1-5; D perhaps matches TRBD1 (5 bases). V dropped 0 bases and J dropped 4 bases, with 7 bases sitting between them. CDR3 size: 14 residues. The germline V gene has CDR1 MNHEY and CDR2 SVGAGI. The CDR3 sequence is CASSYSAGNQPQHF. The CDR3 coding sequence is TGTGCCAGCAGTTACTCCGCAGGGAATCAGCCCCAGCATTTT.

The chain recombines TRBV29-1 with TRBJ2-3; 10 bases are a match to TRBD2. Germline V lookup: CDR1 SQVTM, CDR2 ANQGSEA. This CDR3 region has 14 residues. In DNA, the CDR3 is TGCACCACACGAGCGGGGGGGGACACAGATACGCAGTATTTT. This sequence encodes CTTRAGGDTDTQYF.

This rearrangement joins TRBV7-9 to TRBJ1-1, with D uncertain. This CDR3 comprises 14 residues. The V and J ends lost 5 bases and 3 bases respectively, with 13 bases between them. Per the germline V gene, CDR1 is SEHNR and CDR2 is FQNEAQ (reference sequence). Here the CDR3 reads CASSPYDGYTEAFF. The CDR3 bases are TGTGCCAGCAGCCCATACGACGGGTACACTGAAGCTTTCTTT.

CDR3 in amino acids: CASSYSKGQAYEQYF. CDR3 coding DNA: TGTGCCAGCAGTTACTCGAAGGGACAGGCCTACGAGCAGTACTTC. The chain uses TRBV6-5 and TRBJ2-7; TRBD1 matches 8 bases. Germline V gene lookup returns CDR1 MNHEY and CDR2 SVGAGI. The CDR3 extends over 15 amino acids. V was pared by 0 bases and J by 2 bases, with 3 bases of the junction left unmatched.

V usage is TRBV7-8 and J usage is TRBJ1-5; 11 positions match TRBD1. After removal of 4 bases from V and 7 bases from J, the junction contained 9 bases not matched to a gene. The CDR3 is 16 residues long. The germline CDR1 and CDR2 sequences are SGHVS and FQNEAQ. The CDR3: CASSSGDRGMWQPQHF. CDR3 DNA sequence: TGTGCCAGCAGCTCCGGGGACAGGGGGATGTGGCAGCCCCAGCATTTT.

The chain recombines TRBV11-2 with TRBJ2-3, with D possibly being TRBD2 (6 bases). V lost 0 bases and J 0 bases, leaving 7 bases between the germline ends. The CDR3 totals 15 residues. Germline-derived CDR1 and CDR2 are SGHAT and FQNNGV. The CDR3, as DNA: TGTGCCAGCAGCTTAGAGGGGACTAGCACAGATACGCAGTATTTT. Translating it yields CASSLEGTSTDTQYF.

This chain joins TRBV28 and TRBJ2-1; D is possibly TRBD1 (5 bases). The CDR3 totals 15 residues. Trimming pared 2 bases from V and 7 bases from J, leaving 15 bases between. Per the germline V gene, CDR1 is MDHEN and CDR2 is SYDVKM. CDR3 protein: CASSLSTGRANEQFF. The CDR3 nucleotides read TGTGCCAGCAGTTTAAGTACCGGCAGGGCGAATGAGCAGTTCTTC.

The chain carries TRBV28 and TRBJ1-4, with 7 bases identical to TRBD1. The junction had 4 bases not matched to a gene; V was cut back by 6 bases and J by 3 bases. The germline CDR1 and CDR2 sequences are MDHEN and SYDVKM. This CDR3 is 14 amino acids long. CDR3 protein: CASSPTGPNEKLFF. As DNA, the CDR3 is TGTGCCAGCAGCCCGACAGGGCCTAATGAAAAACTGTTTTTT.